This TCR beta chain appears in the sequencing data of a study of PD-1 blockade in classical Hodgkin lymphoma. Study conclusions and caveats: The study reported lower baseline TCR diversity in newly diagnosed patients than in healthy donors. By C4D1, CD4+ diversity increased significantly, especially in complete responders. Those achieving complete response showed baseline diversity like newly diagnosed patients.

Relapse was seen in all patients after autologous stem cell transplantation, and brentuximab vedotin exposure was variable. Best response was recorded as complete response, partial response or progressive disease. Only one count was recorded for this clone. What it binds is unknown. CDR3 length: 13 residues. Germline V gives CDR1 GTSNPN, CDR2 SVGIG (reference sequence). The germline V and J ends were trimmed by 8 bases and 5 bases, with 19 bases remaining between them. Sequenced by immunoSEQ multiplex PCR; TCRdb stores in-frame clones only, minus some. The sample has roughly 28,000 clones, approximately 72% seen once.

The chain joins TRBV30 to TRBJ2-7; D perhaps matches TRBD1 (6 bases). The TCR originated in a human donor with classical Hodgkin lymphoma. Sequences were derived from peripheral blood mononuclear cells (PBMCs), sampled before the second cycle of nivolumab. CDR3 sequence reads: CARSPKQGNEQYF. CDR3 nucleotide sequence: TGTGCCCGGTCACCAAAACAGGGTAACGAGCAGTACTTC. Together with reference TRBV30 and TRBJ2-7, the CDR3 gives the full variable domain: SQTIHQWPATLVQPVGSPLSLECTVEGTSNPNLYWYRQAAGRGLQLLFYSVGIGQISSEVPQNLSASRPQDRQFILSSKKLLLSDSGFYLCARSPKQGNEQYFGPGTRLTVT.